The 7 T cell receptor beta chains reported below all come from one sample, sequenced in a study of T cells in Graves' hyperthyroidism and ophthalmopathy. Amplification targeted TCR beta CDR3 regions from RNA transcripts. HTBI primers drove first-round RT-PCR of the TCR CDR3. MiXCR, run by TCRdb on the multiplex PCR reads, gives a single entry per CDR3 protein. Of 250,000 to 300,000 distinct CDR3 sequences in the sample, just over 14% were seen once. Material: blood. The receptor set was obtained from a woman aged 40 to 55 with Graves' hyperthyroidism that later progressed to Graves' ophthalmopathy.

This clonotype occurred many times. This chain connects TRBV27 to TRBJ2-1; 8 positions agree with TRBD2. Trimming took 6 bases from V and 4 from J; bases not matched to a gene: 14. The germline V gene encodes CDR1 MNHEY and CDR2 SMNVEV (reference sequence). The CDR3 is 17 amino acids. In DNA form, the CDR3 reads TGTGCCAGCAGCAACCAAGGGGGGGCTAGCGGGTACAATGAGCAGTTCTTC. This encodes CASSNQGGASGYNEQFF.

This clonotype was detected many times. V usage is TRBV27 and J usage is TRBJ1-2; D might be TRBD1 (5 bases). V was trimmed by 8 bases and J by 1 base, leaving 17 bases between them. In germline, CDR1 is MNHEY, CDR2 SMNVEV (reference sequence). The CDR3 spans 15 residues. The CDR3 protein is CASGTGGTVNYGYTF. CDR3 nucleotides: TGTGCCAGCGGCACAGGCGGGACCGTTAACTATGGCTACACCTTC.

This chain links TRBV20-1 with TRBJ1-2; no definite D call. CDR1 and CDR2 (germline): DFQATT, SNEGSKA (reference sequence). V lost 1 base, J lost 7 bases, and 4 bases lay in between. The CDR3 is made up of 10 amino acids. The CDR3 region is CSARGAGYTF. CDR3 nucleotides: TGCAGTGCTAGAGGGGCTGGCTACACCTTC.

To note about this clonotype: A much larger clonotype is one base distant, so this may be a read error. The V and J genes are TRBV12-3 or TRBV12-4 and TRBJ1-3; D is perhaps TRBD1 (6 bases). This CDR3 comprises 15 residues. CDR3 DNA: TGTGCCAGCAGTTTAACAGGGCCCTCTGTAAACACCATATATTTT. This gives the protein CASSLTGPSVNTIYF.

At least ten counts were recorded for this clonotype. The V call is TRBV28, the J call TRBJ2-1, with TRBD1 matching over 7 bases. The CDR3 has 14 amino acids. Germline trimming cut 7 bases from V and 4 bases from J; bases unmatched to any gene: 7. CDR1 and CDR2 (germline): MDHEN, SYDVKM. The CDR3 here is CASTPGTEYNEQFF. CDR3 coding DNA: TGTGCCAGCACTCCCGGGACAGAATACAATGAGCAGTTCTTC.

This clonotype was detected only a few times. The chain uses TRBV20-1 and TRBJ2-7; 8 bases align to TRBD2. The CDR3 extends over 13 amino acids. The ends lost 1 base at V and 5 bases at J; junction bases unmatched: 4. CDR1 is DFQATT and CDR2 is SNEGSKA in the germline V gene (reference sequence). CDR3 coding DNA: TGCAGTGCTAGAGGTAGCGGGACTAACGAGCAGTACTTC. Encoded protein: CSARGSGTNEQYF.

The CDR3 protein is CASTRSWGQPQHF. CDR3 DNA: TGTGCCAGCACCAGGAGTTGGGGTCAGCCCCAGCATTTT. The chain uses TRBV6-1 and TRBJ1-5; D unresolved. Trimming pared 7 bases from V and 6 bases from J, leaving 13 bases between. This CDR3 region has 13 residues. Per germline, CDR1 MNHNS and CDR2 SASEGT.